This is a list of T cell receptor beta chains from one sample in a study of cytomegalovirus exposure and HLA in healthy donors. The assay was immunoSEQ multiplex PCR, and TCRdb's table has in-frame clones only and misses some. The table lists approximately 59,000 clones, 62% of them singletons. Material: PBMCs. The receptor source for this set is a man aged 30 to 39 in good health and CMV-seronegative. The CDR3 runs from the conserved cysteine through the conserved F or W. The order of the fields is D gene, J gene, V gene, clone size, CDR3 DNA, CDR3 protein. A D gene is named only where the DNA matches it firmly. Not all rows give a size; the values are once, few, many and, for expanded clones, a class.

TRBD1 | TRBJ2-3 | TRBV11-2 | NA | TGTGCCAGCAGCTCGTACGCAGGGGGCGGCACAGATACGCAGTATTTT | CASSSYAGGGTDTQYF
NA | TRBJ2-3 | TRBV29-1 | NA | TGCAGCGTCGCCACAGGCCACGATACGCAGTATTTT | CSVATGHDTQYF
TRBD1 | TRBJ2-7 | TRBV14 | few | TGTGCCAGCAGCCAGGAGACAGGGTTCGAGCAGTACTTC | CASSQETGFEQYF
NA | TRBJ1-5 | TRBV2 | NA | TGTGCCAGCAGGGACAGTGAAAATCAGCCCCAGCATTTT | CASRDSENQPQHF
NA | TRBJ1-1 | TRBV7-2 | NA | TGTGCCAGCAGCGTACAGGGCCGTACTGAAGCTTTCTTT | CASSVQGRTEAFF
NA | TRBJ2-3 | TRBV25-1 | NA | TGTGCCAGCAGTGTGCAAAGCAGGTTCACAGATACGCAGTATTTT | CASSVQSRFTDTQYF
NA | TRBJ2-1 | TRBV6-1 | few | TGTGCCAGCACGGCGGGGCTGGACTACAATGAGCAGTTCTTC | CASTAGLDYNEQFF
NA | TRBJ2-5 | TRBV4-2 | NA | TGTGCCAGCAGCGAAGCGTGGGGCGGGGACCAAGAGACCCAGTACTTC | CASSEAWGGDQETQYF
NA | TRBJ1-6 | TRBV18 | NA | TGTGCCAGCTCACCTTCACAGGGTGATTCACCCCTCCACTTT | CASSPSQGDSPLHF
NA | TRBJ1-2 | TRBV13 | NA | TGTGCCAGCACCCTTTCGGGAGTCTATGGCTACACCTTC | CASTLSGVYGYTF
TRBD1 | TRBJ1-4 | TRBV6-4 | few | TGTGCCAGCAGGGCCGGGACAGAGAATGAAAAACTGTTTTTT | CASRAGTENEKLFF
NA | TRBJ2-7 | TRBV9 | NA | TGTGCCAGCAGCGTATCGACAGGAAACCCCTACGAGCAGTACTTC | CASSVSTGNPYEQYF
TRBD2 | TRBJ2-1 | TRBV2 | NA | TGTGCCAGCATTTGGCGGACTAGCGGGGTCGATGAGCAGTTCTTC | CASIWRTSGVDEQFF
NA | TRBJ2-5 | TRBV7-2 | few | TGTGCCAGCAGCTTATGGGCCTTCCAAGAGACCCAGTACTTC | CASSLWAFQETQYF
NA | TRBJ2-2 | TRBV6-4 | NA | TGTGCCAGCAGTGACTCTAGCACCGGGGAGCTGTTTTTT | CASSDSSTGELFF
TRBD2 | TRBJ2-1 | TRBV5-3 | NA | TGTGCCAGAAGCCGACCCCAGGATAGCGGGAATCCTGCAGGGGCCTATGAGCAGTTCTTC | CARSRPQDSGNPAGAYEQFF
NA | TRBJ1-2 | TRBV7-9 | NA | TGTGCCAGCAGCACAGGACAGAGCTATGGCTACACCTTC | CASSTGQSYGYTF
NA | TRBJ2-3 | TRBV11-1 | few | TGTGCCAGCAGCTTATTGCCCGACTCCACAGATACGCAGTATTTT | CASSLLPDSTDTQYF
TRBD1 | TRBJ1-5 | TRBV14 | NA | TGTGCCAGCAGCCAAGGGCCCGGACAGGGGGAGCCCCAGCATTTT | CASSQGPGQGEPQHF
NA | TRBJ2-4 | TRBV10-2 | NA | TGCGCCAGCAGTGAGTCGATTTCCCCAGCGGAGCTAGCCAAAAACATTCAGTACTTC | CASSESISPAELAKNIQYF
NA | TRBJ2-5 | TRBV6-5 | NA | TGTGCCAGCAGGTTCACGGACTACTCTCAAGAGACCCAGTACTTC | CASRFTDYSQETQYF
NA | TRBJ2-5 | TRBV25-1 | few | TGTGCCACCACCCAGGGGGGCGTGGGGCGGGAGACCCAGTACTTC | CATTQGGVGRETQYF
NA | TRBJ2-6 | TRBV9 | NA | TGTGCCAGCAGCGTCACCGGCCGACCCCGGAGCTCTGGGGCCAACGTCCTGACTTTC | CASSVTGRPRSSGANVLTF
TRBD1 | TRBJ1-2 | TRBV7-2 | NA | TGTGCCAGCAGGAGGCCGCCGCGGGACAGAGGGGGCTACACCTTC | CASRRPPRDRGGYTF
NA | TRBJ1-4 | TRBV7-6 | NA | TGTGCCAGCAGCCCGCGGACAGACCCAGCAGCTAATGAAAAACTGTTTTTT | CASSPRTDPAANEKLFF
TRBD2 | TRBJ2-1 | TRBV15 | NA | TGTGCCACCAGCAGAGACCTAGCGGGGCTAAATGAGCAGTTCTTC | CATSRDLAGLNEQFF
NA | TRBJ1-1 | TRBV2 | NA | TGTGCCAGCAGTGTGGCCGCCACAAACACTGAAGCTTTCTTT | CASSVAATNTEAFF
NA | TRBJ1-2 | TRBV19 | NA | TGTGCCAGTACAAAGAGACAGAACTATGGCTACACCTTC | CASTKRQNYGYTF
NA | TRBJ2-7 | TRBV6-5 | NA | TGTGCCAGCAGTATCAATGGGGGGGCATCCTACGAGCAGTACTTC | CASSINGGASYEQYF
NA | TRBJ2-3 | TRBV29-1 | NA | TGCAGCGTTAATTTCTTTCAGGACAGCAAGACAGATACGCAGTATTTT | CSVNFFQDSKTDTQYF
NA | TRBJ1-5 | TRBV18 | NA | TGTGCCAGCTCACCAACAGGGACGGATCAGCCCCAGCATTTT | CASSPTGTDQPQHF
NA | TRBJ2-3 | TRBV6-5 | few | TGTGCCAGCAGTTCCCAACTTGGGTCCGGGGGTACGCAGTATTTT | CASSSQLGSGGTQYF
NA | TRBJ1-1 | TRBV6-5 | NA | TGTGCCAGCAGGCCCAGGAACACTGAAGCTTTCTTT | CASRPRNTEAFF
TRBD1 | TRBJ1-4 | TRBV9 | NA | TGTGCCAGCAGCATCGGGACAGGGGAAGATGAAAAACTGTTTTTT | CASSIGTGEDEKLFF
NA | TRBJ1-4 | TRBV5-6 | NA | TGTGCCAGCAGCTCGGGAGGATCTTATGAAAAACTGTTTTTT | CASSSGGSYEKLFF
TRBD1 | TRBJ2-3 | TRBV5-8 | NA | TGTGCCAGCAGCTGGACAGGGGAAATAGATACGCAGTATTTT | CASSWTGEIDTQYF
TRBD1 | TRBJ2-3 | TRBV6-1 | NA | TGTGCCACCCTCCCAAGGGACAGCCGACAGGATACGCAGTATTTT | CATLPRDSRQDTQYF
TRBD2 | TRBJ2-7 | TRBV18 | NA | TGTGCCAGCTCTCAGACTAGCGGGTCATACGAGCAGTACTTC | CASSQTSGSYEQYF
NA | TRBJ1-3 | TRBV9 | NA | TGTGCCAGCAGCGTAGGAGGGGGCTCTGGAAACACCATATATTTT | CASSVGGGSGNTIYF
NA | TRBJ1-2 | TRBV29-1 | few | TGCAGCGTTTTTACTCAGGGATACTATGGCTACACCTTC | CSVFTQGYYGYTF
TRBD1 | TRBJ1-2 | TRBV4-1 | NA | TGCGCCAGCAGCCAAGATCACAGGGGCTATGGCTACACCTTC | CASSQDHRGYGYTF
TRBD1 | TRBJ1-3 | TRBV15 | few | TGTGCCACCAGCAGAGACAGGGGGTCAGGAAACACCATATATTTT | CATSRDRGSGNTIYF
TRBD1 | TRBJ2-5 | TRBV30 | NA | TGTGCCTGGAGTGAACGACAGGGGACCCAGTACTTC | CAWSERQGTQYF
NA | TRBJ2-7 | TRBV6-5 | NA | TGTGCCAGCAGTTACAATGAGGCAGCCGAGCAGTACTTC | CASSYNEAAEQYF
TRBD1 | TRBJ2-7 | TRBV2 | NA | TGTGCCAGCACAAGAGGAATCAGGACAGGGAGTTTCTACGAGCAGTACTTC | CASTRGIRTGSFYEQYF
TRBD1 | TRBJ2-7 | TRBV18 | once | TGTGCCAGCTCCCATGGACAGGCCTACGAGCAGTACTTC | CASSHGQAYEQYF
NA | TRBJ2-2 | TRBV2 | few | TGTGCCAGCCGTCAATCGGCGGAGAACACCGGGGAGCTGTTTTTT | CASRQSAENTGELFF
TRBD1 | TRBJ1-3 | TRBV5-1 | few | TGCGCCAGCAGCCTAGAACCAGGACAGGACTCTGGAAACACCATATATTTT | CASSLEPGQDSGNTIYF
TRBD1 | TRBJ2-7 | TRBV7-9 | few | TGTGCCAGCAGCATCACGCAGGGGGATTACGAGCAGTACTTC | CASSITQGDYEQYF
TRBD1 | TRBJ2-7 | TRBV5-4 | NA | TGTGCCAGCAGCTCGGGACAGGGAGTCTCCTACGAGCAGTACTTC | CASSSGQGVSYEQYF
NA | TRBJ2-7 | TRBV19 | NA | TGTGCCAGTAGCGCCGGGTACGAGCAGTACTTC | CASSAGYEQYF
TRBD2 | TRBJ2-3 | TRBV29-1 | NA | TGCAGCGCCCCCGGGTCGAGCGGGGGCGGCACAGATACGCAGTATTTT | CSAPGSSGGGTDTQYF
NA | TRBJ2-7 | TRBV15 | NA | TGTGCCACCAGCAGAGATGTGGGGCAGCCCTACGAGCAGTACTTC | CATSRDVGQPYEQYF
TRBD1 | TRBJ2-1 | TRBV6-6 | NA | TGTGCCAGCAGCCTACAGGGGGCGTCCTACAATGAGCAGTTCTTC | CASSLQGASYNEQFF
NA | TRBJ2-3 | TRBV5-1 | NA | TGCGCCAGCAGCCGCGCTTGGGAGGGGGAATCAGATACGCAGTATTTT | CASSRAWEGESDTQYF
NA | TRBJ2-7 | TRBV5-6 | NA | TGTGCCAGCAGTCCGGCCGGTAGGGGGTACGAGCAGTACTTC | CASSPAGRGYEQYF
NA | TRBJ1-1 | TRBV19 | NA | TGTGCCAGTAGTTTGCCCCGGACTGAAGCTTTCTTT | CASSLPRTEAFF
TRBD1 | TRBJ1-1 | TRBV30 | NA | TGTGCCTGGAGTCCGGACAGGGGATCCCCCACTGAAGCTTTCTTT | CAWSPDRGSPTEAFF
TRBD2 | TRBJ2-2 | TRBV4-1 | NA | TGCGCCAGCAGCCAAGATACCCCGACTAGCGGGGGGAGTCCGACCGGGGAGCTGTTTTTT | CASSQDTPTSGGSPTGELFF
NA | TRBJ2-1 | TRBV2 | NA | TGTGCCAGCAGTGAACTGGGGGGGCCCAAAACCTACAATGAGCAGTTCTTC | CASSELGGPKTYNEQFF